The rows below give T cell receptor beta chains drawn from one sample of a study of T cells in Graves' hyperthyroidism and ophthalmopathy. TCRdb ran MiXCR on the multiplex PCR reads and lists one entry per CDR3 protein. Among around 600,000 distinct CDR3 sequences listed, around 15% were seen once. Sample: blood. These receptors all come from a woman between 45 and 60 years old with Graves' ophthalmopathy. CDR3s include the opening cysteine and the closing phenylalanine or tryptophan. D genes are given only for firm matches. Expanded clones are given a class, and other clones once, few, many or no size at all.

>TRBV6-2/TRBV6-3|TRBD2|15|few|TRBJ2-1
TGTGCCAGCAGTTACTGGATGCTAGCGGACAATGAGCAGTTCTTC
CASSYWMLADNEQFF
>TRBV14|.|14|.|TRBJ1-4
TGTGCCAGCAGCCAAGGGGATTATAATGAAAAACTGTTTTTT
CASSQGDYNEKLFF
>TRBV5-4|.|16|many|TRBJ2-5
TGTGCCAGCAGCTTGGCCGGGGGTCCTGCCCAAGAGACCCAGTACTTC
CASSLAGGPAQETQYF
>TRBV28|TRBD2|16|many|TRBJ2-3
TGTGCCAGCAGTTTTACGGCGGGAGGATACACAGATACGCAGTATTTT
CASSFTAGGYTDTQYF
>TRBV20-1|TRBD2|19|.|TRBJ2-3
TGCAGTGCCCCCTCTAGCGGGGCTAGCGGGAGCTCCAGCACAGATACGCAGTATTTT
CSAPSSGASGSSSTDTQYF
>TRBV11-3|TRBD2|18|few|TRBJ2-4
TGTGCCAGCACCGGACTAGCGGGAGTCGGGGAAGCCAAAAACATTCAGTACTTC
CASTGLAGVGEAKNIQYF
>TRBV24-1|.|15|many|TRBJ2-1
TGTGCCACCAGTGACCAAACCAGGGGTCCCAATGAGCAGTTCTTC
CATSDQTRGPNEQFF
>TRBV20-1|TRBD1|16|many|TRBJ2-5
TGCAGTGCTAGAGATCCAGGGACAGGGGCTCGAGAGACCCAGTACTTC
CSARDPGTGARETQYF
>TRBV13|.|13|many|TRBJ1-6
TGTGCCAGCAGCTTAACGGGCAATTCACCCCTCCACTTT
CASSLTGNSPLHF
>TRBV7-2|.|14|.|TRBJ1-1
TGTGCCAGCAGCTTAGCTCGGACAGCGTTAGAAGCTTTCTTT
CASSLARTALEAFF
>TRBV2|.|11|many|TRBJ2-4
TGTGCCAGCAGTGTGGAGGGCATTCAGTACTTC
CASSVEGIQYF
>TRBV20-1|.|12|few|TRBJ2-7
TGCAGTGCTAGCAAGGTTTCCTACGAGCAGTACTTC
CSASKVSYEQYF
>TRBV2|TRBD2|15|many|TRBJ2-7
TGTGCCAGCAGTGAAGCACCAGCGGGAGGGTACGAGCAGTACTTC
CASSEAPAGGYEQYF
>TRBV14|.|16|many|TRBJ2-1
TGTGCCAGCAGCCAAGGGACCGGAAGCTCCTACAATGAGCAGTTCTTC
CASSQGTGSSYNEQFF
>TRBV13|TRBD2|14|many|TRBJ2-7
TGTGCCAGCAGCTTTTGGGAGGGCCTCAACGAGCAGTACTTC
CASSFWEGLNEQYF
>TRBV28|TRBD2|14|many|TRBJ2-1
TGTGCCAGCAGTTTGCAGCGGGAGGTCAATGAGCAGTTCTTC
CASSLQREVNEQFF
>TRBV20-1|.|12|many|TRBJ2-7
TGCAGTGCTAGAGCCGACACTTACGAGCAGTACTTC
CSARADTYEQYF
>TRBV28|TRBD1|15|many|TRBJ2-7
TGTGCCAGCAGTTTAGGGACAGGGAAAACCTACGAGCAGTACTTC
CASSLGTGKTYEQYF
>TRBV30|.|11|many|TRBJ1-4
TGTGCCTGGAGTGTACGCGAAAAACTGTTTTTT
CAWSVREKLFF
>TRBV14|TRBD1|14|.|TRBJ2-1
TGTGCCAGCAGCCAGGGACAGGGAGGGTATGAGCAGTTCTTC
CASSQGQGGYEQFF
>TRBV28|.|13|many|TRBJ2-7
TGTGCCAGCAGGAAAGTTAGTCGCGACGAGCAGTACTTC
CASRKVSRDEQYF
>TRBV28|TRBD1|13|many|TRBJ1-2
TGTGCCAGCAGGACAACAGGGGACTATGGCTACACCTTC
CASRTTGDYGYTF
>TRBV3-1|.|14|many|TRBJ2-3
TGTGCCAGCAGCCCAACAGGGTTGGCAGATACGCAGTATTTT
CASSPTGLADTQYF
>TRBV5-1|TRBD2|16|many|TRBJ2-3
TGCGCCAGCAGCTTCTTACCGGGACTAGCGGGAGATACGCAGTATTTT
CASSFLPGLAGDTQYF
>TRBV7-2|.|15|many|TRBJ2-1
TGTGCCAGCAGCTTAGAATTAGGGGTGGGCCATGAGCAGTTCTTC
CASSLELGVGHEQFF
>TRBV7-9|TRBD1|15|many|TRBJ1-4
TGTGCCAGCAGCCCTCAGGGGGAGGTTAATGAAAAACTGTTTTTT
CASSPQGEVNEKLFF
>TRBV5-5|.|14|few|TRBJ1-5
TGTGCCAGCAGCTTGGCTCAGGGAGTTCAGCCCCAGCATTTT
CASSLAQGVQPQHF
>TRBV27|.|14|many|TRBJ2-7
TGTGCCAGCAGCTCACTTGGACCACTAAGGGAGCAGTACTTC
CASSSLGPLREQYF
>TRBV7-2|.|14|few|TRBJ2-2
TGTGCCAGCAGTAACGCTCATGGGCCCGGGGAGCTGTTTTTT
CASSNAHGPGELFF
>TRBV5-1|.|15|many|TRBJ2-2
TGCGCCAGCAGCTTAGCCGGCGGGATCGTCGGGGAGCTGTTTTTT
CASSLAGGIVGELFF
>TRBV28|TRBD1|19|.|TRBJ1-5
TGTGCCAGCAGTCTTAACCCGGGACAGGGTGCTTATAGCAATCAGCCCCAGCATTTT
CASSLNPGQGAYSNQPQHF
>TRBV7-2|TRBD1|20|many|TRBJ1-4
TGTGCCAGCAGCAGGCCGCCGGGACAGGGGTCAAGAACATGGGGTGAAAAACTGTTTTTT
CASSRPPGQGSRTWGEKLFF
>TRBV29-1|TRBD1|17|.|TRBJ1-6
TGCAGCGTCGCCCAAAATCGGGACAGGGATTATAATTCACCCCTCCACTTT
CSVAQNRDRDYNSPLHF
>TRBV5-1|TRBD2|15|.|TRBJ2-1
TGCGCCAGCGGGCCCGGGACTAGCGGGATCAATGAGCAGTTCTTC
CASGPGTSGINEQFF
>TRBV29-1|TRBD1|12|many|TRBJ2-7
TGCAGCGTTCGTAGGGGGCTTGACGAGCAGTACTTC
CSVRRGLDEQYF
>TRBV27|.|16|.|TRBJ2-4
TGTGCCAGCAGTTTAAAAGCGGCCTTAGCCAAAAACATTCAGTACTTC
CASSLKAALAKNIQYF
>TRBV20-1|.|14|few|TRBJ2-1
TGCAGTGCTAGAGTGCGGCACAGAATCGATGAGCAGTTCTTC
CSARVRHRIDEQFF
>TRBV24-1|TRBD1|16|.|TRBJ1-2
TGTGCCACCAGTGAGTTTTCGACAGGGGGCTCCTCTGGCTACACCTTC
CATSEFSTGGSSGYTF
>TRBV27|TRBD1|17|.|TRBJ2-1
TGTGCCAGCAGTTTAGTTACAGGGGCCCTCTCCTACAATGAGCAGTTCTTC
CASSLVTGALSYNEQFF
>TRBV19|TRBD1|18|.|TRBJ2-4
TGTGCCAGTAGCGACGGACAGGGTTTTTTGGTAGCCAAAAACATTCAGTACTTC
CASSDGQGFLVAKNIQYF
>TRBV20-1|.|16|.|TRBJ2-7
TGCAGTGCTAGAGAGGGTGGAGGGAGTCGCCCCTACGAGCAGTACTTC
CSAREGGGSRPYEQYF
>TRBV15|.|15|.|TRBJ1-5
TGTGCCACCAGCAGAGATGGGACACCAAATCAGCCCCAGCATTTT
CATSRDGTPNQPQHF
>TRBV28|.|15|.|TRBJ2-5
TGTGCCAGCAGTTTTCGGCTAGTAGGTGGAGAGACCCAGTACTTC
CASSFRLVGGETQYF
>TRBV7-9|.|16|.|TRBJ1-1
TGTGCCAGCAGCTTAAGTGCTGGAGGGGTCTACACTGAAGCTTTCTTT
CASSLSAGGVYTEAFF
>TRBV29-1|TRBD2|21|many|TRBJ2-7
TGCAGCGTTCATGAGGCCGGGACTAGCGGGAGGCCCTCGGTTACCCCCTACGAGCAGTACTTC
CSVHEAGTSGRPSVTPYEQYF
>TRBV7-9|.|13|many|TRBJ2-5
TGTGCCAGCAGCGTGACTGGGGGAGAGACCCAGTACTTC
CASSVTGGETQYF
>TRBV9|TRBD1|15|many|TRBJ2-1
TGTGCCAGCAGCGTAGCCAGGGGGCCCTACAATGAGCAGTTCTTC
CASSVARGPYNEQFF
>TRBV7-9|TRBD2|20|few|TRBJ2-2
TGTGCCAGCAGCCCGGGGCCGGGACTAGCGGGGTACTCGAACACCGGGGAGCTGTTTTTT
CASSPGPGLAGYSNTGELFF
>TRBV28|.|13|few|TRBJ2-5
TGTGCCAGCAGTTCGGATCCTCTAGAGACCCAGTACTTC
CASSSDPLETQYF
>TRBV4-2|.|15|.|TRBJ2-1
TGTGCCAGCAGCCAAGGCCTGGATCCCTACAATGAGCAGTTCTTC
CASSQGLDPYNEQFF
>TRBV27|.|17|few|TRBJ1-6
TGTGCCAGCAGTTTATACTTGACGACGGAATATAATTCACCCCTCCACTTT
CASSLYLTTEYNSPLHF
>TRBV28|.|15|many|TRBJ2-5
TGTGCCAGCAGCCCCACAGGGTGGGCAGGAGAGACCCAGTACTTC
CASSPTGWAGETQYF
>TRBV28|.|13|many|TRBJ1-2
TGTGCCAGCAGTGGCCCGAGAGGGGGGGCCGTCACCTTC
CASSGPRGGAVTF